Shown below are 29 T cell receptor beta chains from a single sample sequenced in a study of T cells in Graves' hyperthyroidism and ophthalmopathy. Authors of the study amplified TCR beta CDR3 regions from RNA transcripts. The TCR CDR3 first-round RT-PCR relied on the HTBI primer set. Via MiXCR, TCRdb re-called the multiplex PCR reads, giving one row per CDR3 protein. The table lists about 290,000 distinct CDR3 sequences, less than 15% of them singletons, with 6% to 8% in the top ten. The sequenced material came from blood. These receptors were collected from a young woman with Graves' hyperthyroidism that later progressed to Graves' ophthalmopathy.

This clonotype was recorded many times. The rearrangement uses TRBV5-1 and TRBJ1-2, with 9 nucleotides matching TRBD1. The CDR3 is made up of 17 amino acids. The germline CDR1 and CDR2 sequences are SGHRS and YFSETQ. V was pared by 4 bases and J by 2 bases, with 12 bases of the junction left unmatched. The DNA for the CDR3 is TGCGCCAGCAGCCAGAATATGCCGGGACAGGGCAACTATGGCTACACCTTC. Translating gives CASSQNMPGQGNYGYTF.

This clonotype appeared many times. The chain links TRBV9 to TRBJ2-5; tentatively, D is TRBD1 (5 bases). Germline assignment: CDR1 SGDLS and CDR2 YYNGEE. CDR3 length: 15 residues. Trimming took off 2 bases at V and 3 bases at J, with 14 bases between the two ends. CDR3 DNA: TGTGCCAGCAGCGTCTTCCAGGGTGAAAAAGAGACCCAGTACTTC. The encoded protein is CASSVFQGEKETQYF.

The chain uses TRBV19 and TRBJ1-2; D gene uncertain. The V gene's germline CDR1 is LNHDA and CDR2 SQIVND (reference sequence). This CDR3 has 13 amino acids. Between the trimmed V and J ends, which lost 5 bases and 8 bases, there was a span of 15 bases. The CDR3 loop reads CASSSTAFRGYTF. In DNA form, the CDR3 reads TGTGCCAGTAGTTCTACAGCATTCAGGGGCTACACCTTC. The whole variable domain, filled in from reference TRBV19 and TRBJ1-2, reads DGGITQSPKYLFRKEGQNVTLSCEQNLNHDAMYWYRQDPGQGLRLIYYSQIVNDFQKGDIAEGYSVSREKKESFPLTVTSAQKNPTAFYLCASSSTAFRGYTFGSGTRLTVV.

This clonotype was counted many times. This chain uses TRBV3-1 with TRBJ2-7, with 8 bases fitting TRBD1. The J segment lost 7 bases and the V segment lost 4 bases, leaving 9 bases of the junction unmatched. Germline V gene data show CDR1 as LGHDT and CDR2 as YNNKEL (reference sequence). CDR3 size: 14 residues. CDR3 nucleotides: TGTGCCAGCAGCCTTGGACAGGGACGAGGAGAGCAGTACTTC. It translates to CASSLGQGRGEQYF.

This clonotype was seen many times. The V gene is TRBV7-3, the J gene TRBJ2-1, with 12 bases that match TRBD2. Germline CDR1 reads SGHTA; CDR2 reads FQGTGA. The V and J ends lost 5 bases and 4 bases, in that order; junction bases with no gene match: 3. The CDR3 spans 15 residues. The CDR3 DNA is TGTGCCAGCAGCCCGACTAGCGGGAGTTACAATGAGCAGTTCTTC. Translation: CASSPTSGSYNEQFF.

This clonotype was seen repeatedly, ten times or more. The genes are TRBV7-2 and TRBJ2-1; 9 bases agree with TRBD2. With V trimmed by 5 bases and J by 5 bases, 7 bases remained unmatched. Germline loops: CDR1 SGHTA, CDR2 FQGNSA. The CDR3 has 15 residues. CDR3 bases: TGTGCCAGCAGCCCGGGCCAGCGGGGGGACAATGAGCAGTTCTTC. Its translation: CASSPGQRGDNEQFF.

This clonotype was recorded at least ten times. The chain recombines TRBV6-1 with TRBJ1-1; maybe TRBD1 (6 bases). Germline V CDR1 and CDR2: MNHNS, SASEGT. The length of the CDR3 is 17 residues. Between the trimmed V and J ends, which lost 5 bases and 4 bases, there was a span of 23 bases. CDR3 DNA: TGTGCCAGCAGTCCATCCAAATACACGACAGGTTTCACTGAAGCTTTCTTT. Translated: CASSPSKYTTGFTEAFF.

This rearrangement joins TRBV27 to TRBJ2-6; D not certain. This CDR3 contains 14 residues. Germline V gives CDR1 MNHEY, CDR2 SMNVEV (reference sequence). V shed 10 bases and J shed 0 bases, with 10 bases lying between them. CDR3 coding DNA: TGTGCCACCCGAGGATTCTCTGGGGCCAACGTCCTGACTTTC. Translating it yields CATRGFSGANVLTF.

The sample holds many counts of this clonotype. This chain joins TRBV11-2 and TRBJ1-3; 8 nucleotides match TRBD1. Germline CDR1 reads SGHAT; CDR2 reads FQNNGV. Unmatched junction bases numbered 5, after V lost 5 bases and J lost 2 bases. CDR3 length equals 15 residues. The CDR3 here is CASSATGVTGNTIYF. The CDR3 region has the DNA TGTGCCAGCAGCGCGACAGGGGTTACTGGAAACACCATATATTTT.

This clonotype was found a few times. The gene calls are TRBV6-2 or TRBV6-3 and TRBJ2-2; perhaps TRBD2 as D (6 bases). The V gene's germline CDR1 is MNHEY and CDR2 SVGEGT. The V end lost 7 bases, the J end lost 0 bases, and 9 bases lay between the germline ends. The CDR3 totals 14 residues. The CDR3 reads CASNTGANTGELFF. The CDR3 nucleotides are TGTGCCAGCAATACGGGAGCGAACACCGGGGAGCTGTTTTTT.

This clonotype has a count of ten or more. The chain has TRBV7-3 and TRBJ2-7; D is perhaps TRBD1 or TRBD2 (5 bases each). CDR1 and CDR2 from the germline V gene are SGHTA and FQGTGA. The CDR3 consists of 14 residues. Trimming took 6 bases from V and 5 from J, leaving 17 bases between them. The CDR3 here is CASSRGSSIHEQYF. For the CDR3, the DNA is TGTGCCAGCAGTAGGGGATCTAGCATACACGAGCAGTACTTC.

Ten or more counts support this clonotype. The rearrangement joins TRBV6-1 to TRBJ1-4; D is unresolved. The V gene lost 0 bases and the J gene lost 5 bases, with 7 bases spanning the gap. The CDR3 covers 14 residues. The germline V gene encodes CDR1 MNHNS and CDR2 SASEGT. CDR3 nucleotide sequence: TGTGCCAGCAGTGAAGCGCTAGGGAATGAAAAACTGTTTTTT. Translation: CASSEALGNEKLFF.

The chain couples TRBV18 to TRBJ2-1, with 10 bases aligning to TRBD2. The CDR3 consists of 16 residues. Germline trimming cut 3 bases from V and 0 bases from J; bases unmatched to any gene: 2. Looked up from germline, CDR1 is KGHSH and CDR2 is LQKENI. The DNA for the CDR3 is TGTGCCAGCTCACCTGGGACTAGCGACTCCTACAATGAGCAGTTCTTC. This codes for CASSPGTSDSYNEQFF. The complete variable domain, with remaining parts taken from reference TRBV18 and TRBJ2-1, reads NAGVMQNPRHLVRRRGQEARLRCSPMKGHSHVYWYRQLPEEGLKFMVYLQKENIIDESGMPKERFSAEFPKEGPSILRIQQVVRGDSAAYFCASSPGTSDSYNEQFFGPGTRLTVL.

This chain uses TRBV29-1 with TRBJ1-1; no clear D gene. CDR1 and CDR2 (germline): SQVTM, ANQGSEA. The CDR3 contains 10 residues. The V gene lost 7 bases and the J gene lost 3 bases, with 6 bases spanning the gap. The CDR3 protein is CSASHTEAFF. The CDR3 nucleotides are TGCAGCGCCTCTCACACTGAAGCTTTCTTT.

CDR3 in amino acids: CASSLLSYEQFF. The CDR3 DNA reads as TGTGCCAGCAGCCTACTGTCCTATGAGCAGTTCTTC. The gene calls are TRBV28 and TRBJ2-1; D ambiguous. The germline gives CDR1 MDHEN, CDR2 SYDVKM. The CDR3 length is 12 residues. The V end was cut by 6 bases, the J end by 8 bases, with 11 bases between.

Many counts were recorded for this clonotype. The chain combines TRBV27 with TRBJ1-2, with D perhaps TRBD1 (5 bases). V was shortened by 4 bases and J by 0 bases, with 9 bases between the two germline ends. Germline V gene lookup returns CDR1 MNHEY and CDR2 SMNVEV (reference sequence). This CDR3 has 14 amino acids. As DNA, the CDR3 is TGTGCCAGCAGTTACGGGGGGTCTAACTATGGCTACACCTTC. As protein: CASSYGGSNYGYTF.

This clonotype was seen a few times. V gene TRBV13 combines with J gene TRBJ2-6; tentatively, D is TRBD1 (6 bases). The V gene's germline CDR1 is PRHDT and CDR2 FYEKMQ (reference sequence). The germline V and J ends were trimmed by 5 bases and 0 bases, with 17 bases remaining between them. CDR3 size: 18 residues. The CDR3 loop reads CASSPATGHFSGANVLTF. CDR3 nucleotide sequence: TGTGCCAGCAGCCCGGCGACAGGCCACTTCTCTGGGGCCAACGTCCTGACTTTC.

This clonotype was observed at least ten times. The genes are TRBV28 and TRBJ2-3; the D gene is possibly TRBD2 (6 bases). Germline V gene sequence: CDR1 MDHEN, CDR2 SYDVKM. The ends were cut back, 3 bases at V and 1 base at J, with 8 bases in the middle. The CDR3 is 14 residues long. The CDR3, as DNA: TGTGCCAGCAGTTTCAGGGAGGGCACAGATACGCAGTATTTT. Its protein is CASSFREGTDTQYF.

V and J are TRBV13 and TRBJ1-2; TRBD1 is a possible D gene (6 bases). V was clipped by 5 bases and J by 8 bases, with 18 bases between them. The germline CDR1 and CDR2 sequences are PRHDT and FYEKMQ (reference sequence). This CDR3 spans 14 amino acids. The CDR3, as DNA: TGTGCCAGCAGCGGAGGGGGTGAGGGGTACGGCTACACCTTC. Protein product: CASSGGGEGYGYTF.

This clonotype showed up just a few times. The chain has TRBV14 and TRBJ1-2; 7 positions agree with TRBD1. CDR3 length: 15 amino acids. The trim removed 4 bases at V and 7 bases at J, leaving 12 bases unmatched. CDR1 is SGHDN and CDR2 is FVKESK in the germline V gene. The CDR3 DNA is TGTGCCAGCAGCCGGGGACAGTCGGCGCTTTTTGGCTACACCTTC. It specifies CASSRGQSALFGYTF.

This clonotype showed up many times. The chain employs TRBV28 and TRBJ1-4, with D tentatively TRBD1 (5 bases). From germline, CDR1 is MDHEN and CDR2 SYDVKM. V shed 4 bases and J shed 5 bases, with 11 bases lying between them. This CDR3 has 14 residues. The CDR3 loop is CASSSGLLNEKLFF. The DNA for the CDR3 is TGTGCCAGCAGTTCGGGACTCTTGAATGAAAAACTGTTTTTT.

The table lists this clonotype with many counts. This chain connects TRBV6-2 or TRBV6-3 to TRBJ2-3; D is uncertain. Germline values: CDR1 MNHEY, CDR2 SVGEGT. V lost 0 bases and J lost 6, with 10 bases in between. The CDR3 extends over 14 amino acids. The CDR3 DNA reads TGTGCCAGCAGTTACTCGACCCAGTCGGATACGCAGTATTTT. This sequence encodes CASSYSTQSDTQYF.

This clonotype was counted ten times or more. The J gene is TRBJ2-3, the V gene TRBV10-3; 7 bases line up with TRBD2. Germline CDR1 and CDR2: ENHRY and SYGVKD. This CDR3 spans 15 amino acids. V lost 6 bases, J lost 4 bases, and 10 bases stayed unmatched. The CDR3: CAISDPSGLSDTQYF. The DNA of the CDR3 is TGTGCCATCAGCGACCCTAGCGGTCTCTCAGATACGCAGTATTTT.

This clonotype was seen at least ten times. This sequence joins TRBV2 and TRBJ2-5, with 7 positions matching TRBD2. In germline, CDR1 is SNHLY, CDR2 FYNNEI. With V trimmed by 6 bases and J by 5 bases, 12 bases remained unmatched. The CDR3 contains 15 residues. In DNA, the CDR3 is TGTGCCAGCAGGGCTAGCGGTGCCGTTGTGGAGACCCAGTACTTC. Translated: CASRASGAVVETQYF.

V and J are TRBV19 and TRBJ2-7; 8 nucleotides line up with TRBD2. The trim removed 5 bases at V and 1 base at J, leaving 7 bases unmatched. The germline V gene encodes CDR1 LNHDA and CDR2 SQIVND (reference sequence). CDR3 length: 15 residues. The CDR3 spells CASSVSGSSSYEQYF. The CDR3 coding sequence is TGTGCCAGTAGTGTCAGCGGGAGTTCGTCCTACGAGCAGTACTTC. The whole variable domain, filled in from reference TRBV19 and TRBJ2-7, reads DGGITQSPKYLFRKEGQNVTLSCEQNLNHDAMYWYRQDPGQGLRLIYYSQIVNDFQKGDIAEGYSVSREKKESFPLTVTSAQKNPTAFYLCASSVSGSSSYEQYFGPGTRLTVT.

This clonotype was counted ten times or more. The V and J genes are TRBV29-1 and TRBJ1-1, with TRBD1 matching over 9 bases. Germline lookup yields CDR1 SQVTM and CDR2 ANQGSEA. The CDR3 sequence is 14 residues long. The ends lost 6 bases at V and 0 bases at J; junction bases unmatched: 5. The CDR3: CSVGTGRMNTEAFF. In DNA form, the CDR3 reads TGCAGCGTGGGGACAGGGAGGATGAACACTGAAGCTTTCTTT.

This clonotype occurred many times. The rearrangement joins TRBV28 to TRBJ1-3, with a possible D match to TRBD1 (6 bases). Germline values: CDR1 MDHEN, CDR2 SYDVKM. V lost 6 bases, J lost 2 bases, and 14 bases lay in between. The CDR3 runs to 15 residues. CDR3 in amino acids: CASSSGGTTGNTIYF. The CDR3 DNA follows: TGTGCCAGCAGCTCCGGGGGGACAACTGGAAACACCATATATTTT.

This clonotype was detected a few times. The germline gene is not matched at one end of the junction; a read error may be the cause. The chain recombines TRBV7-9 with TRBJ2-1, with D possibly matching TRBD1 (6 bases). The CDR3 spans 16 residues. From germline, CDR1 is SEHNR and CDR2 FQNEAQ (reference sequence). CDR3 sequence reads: CASSAIQGSGYNEQCF. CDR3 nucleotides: TGTGCCAGCAGCGCTATACAGGGTTCTGGGTACAATGAGCAGTGCTTC.

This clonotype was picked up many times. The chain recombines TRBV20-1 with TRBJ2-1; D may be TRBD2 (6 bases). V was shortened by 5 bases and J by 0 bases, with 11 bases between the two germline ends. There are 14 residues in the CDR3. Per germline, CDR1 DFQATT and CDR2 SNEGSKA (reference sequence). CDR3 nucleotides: TGCAGTGCTCAGCGGGCCGACTCCTACAATGAGCAGTTCTTC. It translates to CSAQRADSYNEQFF.